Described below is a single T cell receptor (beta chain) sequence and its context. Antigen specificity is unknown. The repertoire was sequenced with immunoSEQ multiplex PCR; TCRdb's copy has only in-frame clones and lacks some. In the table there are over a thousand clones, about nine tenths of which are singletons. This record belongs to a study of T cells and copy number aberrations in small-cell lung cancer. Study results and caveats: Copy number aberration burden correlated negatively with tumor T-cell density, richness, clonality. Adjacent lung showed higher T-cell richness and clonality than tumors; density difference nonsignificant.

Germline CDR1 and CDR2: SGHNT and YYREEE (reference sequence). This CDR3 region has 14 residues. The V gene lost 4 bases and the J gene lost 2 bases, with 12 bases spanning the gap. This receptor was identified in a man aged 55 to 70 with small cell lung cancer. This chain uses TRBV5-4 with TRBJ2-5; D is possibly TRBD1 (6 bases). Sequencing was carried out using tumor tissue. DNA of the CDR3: TGTGCCAGCAGCACAGGGACGGGACAAGAGACCCAGTACTTC. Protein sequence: CASSTGTGQETQYF.